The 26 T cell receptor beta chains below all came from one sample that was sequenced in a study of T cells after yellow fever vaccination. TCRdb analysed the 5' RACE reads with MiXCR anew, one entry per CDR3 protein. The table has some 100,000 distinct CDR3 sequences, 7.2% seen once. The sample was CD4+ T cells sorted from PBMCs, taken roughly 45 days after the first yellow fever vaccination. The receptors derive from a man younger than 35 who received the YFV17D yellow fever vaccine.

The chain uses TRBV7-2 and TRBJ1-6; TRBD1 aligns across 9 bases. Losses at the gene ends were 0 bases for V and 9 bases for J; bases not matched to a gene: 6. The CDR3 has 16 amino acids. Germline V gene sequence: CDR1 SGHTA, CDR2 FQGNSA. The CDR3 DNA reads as TGTGCCAGCAGCTTAGCCGGGACAGGGTGGCGTTCACCCCTCCACTTT. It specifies CASSLAGTGWRSPLHF.

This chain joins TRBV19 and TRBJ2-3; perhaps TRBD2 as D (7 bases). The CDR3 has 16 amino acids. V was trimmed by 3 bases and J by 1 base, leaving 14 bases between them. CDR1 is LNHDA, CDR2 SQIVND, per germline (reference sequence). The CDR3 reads CASSIVAGARTDTQYF. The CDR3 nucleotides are TGTGCCAGTAGTATCGTGGCGGGGGCCCGCACAGATACGCAGTATTTT.

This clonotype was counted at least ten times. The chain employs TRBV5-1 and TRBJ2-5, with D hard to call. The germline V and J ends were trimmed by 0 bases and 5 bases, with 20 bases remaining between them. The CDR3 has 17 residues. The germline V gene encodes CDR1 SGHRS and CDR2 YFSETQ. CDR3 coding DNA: TGCGCCAGCAGCTTGGCTGAACTTACGGGCCCCGCGGAGACCCAGTACTTC. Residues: CASSLAELTGPAETQYF.

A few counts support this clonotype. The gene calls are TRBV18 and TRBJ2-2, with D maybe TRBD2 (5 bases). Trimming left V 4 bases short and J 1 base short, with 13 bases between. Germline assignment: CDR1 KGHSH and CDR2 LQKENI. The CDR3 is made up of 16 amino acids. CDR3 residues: CASSRRGGQNTGELFF. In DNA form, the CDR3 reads TGTGCCAGCTCACGTCGGGGTGGGCAGAACACCGGGGAGCTGTTTTTT.

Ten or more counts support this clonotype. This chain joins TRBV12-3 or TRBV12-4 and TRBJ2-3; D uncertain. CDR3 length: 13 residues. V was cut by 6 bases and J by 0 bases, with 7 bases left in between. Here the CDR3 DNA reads TGTGCCAGCAGGGCAGGCAGCACAGATACGCAGTATTTT. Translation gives CASRAGSTDTQYF.

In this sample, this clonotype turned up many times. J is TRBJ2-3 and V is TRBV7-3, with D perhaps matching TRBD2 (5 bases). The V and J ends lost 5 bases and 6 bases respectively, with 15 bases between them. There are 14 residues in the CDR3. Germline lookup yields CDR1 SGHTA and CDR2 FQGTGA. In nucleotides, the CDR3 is TGTGCCAGCAGCCGGACCAGTCGGAGGGATACGCAGTATTTT. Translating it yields CASSRTSRRDTQYF.

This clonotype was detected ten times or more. CDR3 in DNA: TGTGCCAGCAGTATGGGACCGAACTATGGCTACACCTTC. Protein: CASSMGPNYGYTF. The chain uses TRBV12-3 or TRBV12-4 and TRBJ1-2, with D perhaps TRBD1 (5 bases). CDR3 length: 13 amino acids. The V end was cut by 5 bases, the J end by 2 bases, with 9 bases between.

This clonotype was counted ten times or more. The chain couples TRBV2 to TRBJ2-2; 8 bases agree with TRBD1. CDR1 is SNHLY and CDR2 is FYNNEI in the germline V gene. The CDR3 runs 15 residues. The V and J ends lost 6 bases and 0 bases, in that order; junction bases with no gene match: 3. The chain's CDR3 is CASSRTGTNTGELFF. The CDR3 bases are TGTGCCAGCAGCAGGACAGGGACGAACACCGGGGAGCTGTTTTTT.

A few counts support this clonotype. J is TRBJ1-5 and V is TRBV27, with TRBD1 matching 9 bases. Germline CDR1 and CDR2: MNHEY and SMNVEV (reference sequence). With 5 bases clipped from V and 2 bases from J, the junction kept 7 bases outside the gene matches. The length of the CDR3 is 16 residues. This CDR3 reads CASSATGGYGNQPQHF. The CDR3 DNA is TGTGCCAGCAGTGCGACAGGGGGGTACGGCAATCAGCCCCAGCATTTT.

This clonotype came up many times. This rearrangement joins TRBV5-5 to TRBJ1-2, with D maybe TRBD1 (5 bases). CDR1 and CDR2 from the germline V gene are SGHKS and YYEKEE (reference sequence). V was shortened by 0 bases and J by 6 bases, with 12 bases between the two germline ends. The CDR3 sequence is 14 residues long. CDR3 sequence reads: CASSLVPGFNGYTF. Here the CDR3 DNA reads TGTGCCAGCAGCTTGGTTCCAGGGTTCAATGGCTACACCTTC.

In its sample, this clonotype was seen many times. The CDR3 nucleotides are TGTGCCAGCAGTGGGGGGGGCTGGGAGCAGTACGTC. Translation: CASSGGGWEQYV. This chain links TRBV28 with TRBJ2-7; perhaps TRBD2 as D (7 bases). This CDR3 is built from 12 residues. Germline values: CDR1 MDHEN, CDR2 SYDVKM. V shed 5 bases and J shed 7 bases, with 12 bases lying between them.

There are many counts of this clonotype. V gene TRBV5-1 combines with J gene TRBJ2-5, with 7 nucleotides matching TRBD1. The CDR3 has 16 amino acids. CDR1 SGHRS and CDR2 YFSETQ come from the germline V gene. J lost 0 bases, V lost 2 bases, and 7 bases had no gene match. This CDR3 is CASSFGQAGYQETQYF. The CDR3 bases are TGCGCCAGCAGCTTCGGACAGGCCGGGTACCAAGAGACCCAGTACTTC.

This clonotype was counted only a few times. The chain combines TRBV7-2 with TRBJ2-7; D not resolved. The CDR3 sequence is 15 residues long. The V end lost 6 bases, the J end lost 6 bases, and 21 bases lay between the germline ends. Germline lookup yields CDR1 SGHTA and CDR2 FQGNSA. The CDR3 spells CASRRGWGSTGEQYF. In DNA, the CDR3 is TGTGCCAGCAGGCGAGGCTGGGGATCTACTGGCGAGCAGTACTTC.

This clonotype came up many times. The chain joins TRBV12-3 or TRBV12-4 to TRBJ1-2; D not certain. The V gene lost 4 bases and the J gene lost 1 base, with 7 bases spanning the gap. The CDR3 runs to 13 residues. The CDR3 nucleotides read TGTGCCAGCAGTTCACGTCGTAACTATGGCTACACCTTC. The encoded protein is CASSSRRNYGYTF.

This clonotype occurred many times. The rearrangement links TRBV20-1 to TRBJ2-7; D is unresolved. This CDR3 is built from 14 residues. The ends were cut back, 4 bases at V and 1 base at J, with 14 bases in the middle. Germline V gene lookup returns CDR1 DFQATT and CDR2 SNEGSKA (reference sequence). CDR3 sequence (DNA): TGCAGTGCTATTCTCCCAGGCCGTTCCTACGAGCAGTACTTC. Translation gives CSAILPGRSYEQYF.

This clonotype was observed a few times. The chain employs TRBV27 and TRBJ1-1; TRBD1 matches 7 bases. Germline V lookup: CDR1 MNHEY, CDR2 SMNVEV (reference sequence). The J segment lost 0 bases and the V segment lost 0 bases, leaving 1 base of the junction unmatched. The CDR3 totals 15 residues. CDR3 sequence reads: CASSLSGQLNTEAFF. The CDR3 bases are TGTGCCAGCAGTTTATCGGGACAGTTGAACACTGAAGCTTTCTTT.

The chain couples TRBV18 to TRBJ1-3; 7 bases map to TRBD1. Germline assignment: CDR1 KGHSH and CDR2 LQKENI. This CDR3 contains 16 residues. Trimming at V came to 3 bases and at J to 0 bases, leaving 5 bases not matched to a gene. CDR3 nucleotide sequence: TGTGCCAGCTCACCTTCGAGGACAGGCTCTGGAAACACCATATATTTT. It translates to CASSPSRTGSGNTIYF.

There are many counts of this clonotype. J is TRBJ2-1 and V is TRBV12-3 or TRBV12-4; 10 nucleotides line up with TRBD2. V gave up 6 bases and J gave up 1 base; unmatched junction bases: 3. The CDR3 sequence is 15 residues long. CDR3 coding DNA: TGTGCCAGCAGGCTACTAGCGGGGTCCTACAATGAGCAGTTCTTC. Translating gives CASRLLAGSYNEQFF.

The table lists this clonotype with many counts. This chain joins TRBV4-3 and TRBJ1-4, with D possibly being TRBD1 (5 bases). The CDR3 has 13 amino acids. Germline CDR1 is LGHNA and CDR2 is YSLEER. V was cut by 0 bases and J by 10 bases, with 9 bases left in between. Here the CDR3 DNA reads TGCGCCAGCAGCCAAGAAGCAGGGAGAAAACTGTTTTTT. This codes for CASSQEAGRKLFF.

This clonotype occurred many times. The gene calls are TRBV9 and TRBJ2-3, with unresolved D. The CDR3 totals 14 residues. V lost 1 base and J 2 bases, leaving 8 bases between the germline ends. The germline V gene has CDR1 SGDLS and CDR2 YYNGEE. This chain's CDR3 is CASSVFVHTDTQYF. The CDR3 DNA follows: TGTGCCAGCAGCGTATTCGTACACACAGATACGCAGTATTTT.

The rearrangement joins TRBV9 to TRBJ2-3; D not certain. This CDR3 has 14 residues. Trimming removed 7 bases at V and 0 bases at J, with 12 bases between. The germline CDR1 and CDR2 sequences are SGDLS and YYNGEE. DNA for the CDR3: TGTGCCAGCGGAGAAGGGCTCAGCACAGATACGCAGTATTTT. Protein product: CASGEGLSTDTQYF.

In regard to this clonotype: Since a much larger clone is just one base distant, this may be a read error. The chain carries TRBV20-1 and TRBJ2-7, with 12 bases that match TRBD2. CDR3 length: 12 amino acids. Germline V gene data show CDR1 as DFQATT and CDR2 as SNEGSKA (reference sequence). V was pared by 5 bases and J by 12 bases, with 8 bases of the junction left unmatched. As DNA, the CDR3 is TGCAGTGCTGGTTCTAGCGGGGGGGCCGCGTACTTC. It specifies CSAGSSGGAAYF.

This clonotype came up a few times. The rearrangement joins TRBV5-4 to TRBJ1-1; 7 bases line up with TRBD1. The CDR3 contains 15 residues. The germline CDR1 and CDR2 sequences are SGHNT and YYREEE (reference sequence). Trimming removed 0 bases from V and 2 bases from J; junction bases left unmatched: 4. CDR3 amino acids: CASSLGTGLNTEAFF. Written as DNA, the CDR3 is TGTGCCAGCAGCTTGGGGACAGGATTAAACACTGAAGCTTTCTTT.

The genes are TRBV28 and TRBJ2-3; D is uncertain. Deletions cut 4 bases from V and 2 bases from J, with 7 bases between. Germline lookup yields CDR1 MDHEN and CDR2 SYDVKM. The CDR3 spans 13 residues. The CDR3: CASSSGTTDTQYF. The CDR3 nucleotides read TGTGCCAGCAGTTCCGGAACCACAGATACGCAGTATTTT. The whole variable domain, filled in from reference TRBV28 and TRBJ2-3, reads DVKVTQSSRYLVKRTGEKVFLECVQDMDHENMFWYRQDPGLGLRLIYFSYDVKMKEKGDIPEGYSVSREKKERFSLILESASTNQTSMYLCASSSGTTDTQYFGPGTRLTVL.

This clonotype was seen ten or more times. The CDR3 spells CASSPGLAGGTWFNEQFF. For the CDR3, the DNA is TGCGCCAGCAGCCCGGGGCTAGCGGGGGGAACCTGGTTCAATGAGCAGTTCTTC. This chain connects TRBV5-1 to TRBJ2-1, with 11 nucleotides matching TRBD2. J lost 6 bases, V lost 4 bases, and 15 bases had no gene match. Germline values: CDR1 SGHRS, CDR2 YFSETQ. CDR3 length: 18 residues.

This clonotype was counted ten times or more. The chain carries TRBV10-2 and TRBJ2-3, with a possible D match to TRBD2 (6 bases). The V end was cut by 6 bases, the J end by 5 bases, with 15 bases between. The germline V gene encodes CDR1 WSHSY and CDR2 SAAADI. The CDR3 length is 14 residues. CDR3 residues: CASRMGLTGDTQYF. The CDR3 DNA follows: TGCGCCAGCAGGATGGGACTGACCGGAGATACGCAGTATTTT.